The 10 T cell receptor beta chains listed next were all sequenced from one sample in a study of OX40 agonist ivuxolimab in advanced cancers. Sequenced by immunoSEQ multiplex PCR; TCRdb stores in-frame clones only, minus some. The table lists 150,000 to 190,000 clones, 85% to 95% of them singletons. The input for sequencing was CD4+ or CD8+ T cells sorted from blood, taken in a trial of the OX40 agonist ivuxolimab. The receptors were sampled from an adult with an advanced solid tumor such as melanoma, head and neck, liver or kidney cancer.

This chain uses TRBV18 with TRBJ2-3, with 13 bases aligning to TRBD2. Losses at the gene ends were 3 bases for V and 0 bases for J; bases not matched to a gene: 9. Germline CDR1 KGHSH, CDR2 LQKENI. This CDR3 has 19 residues. The chain's CDR3 is CASSPLAGTSGVSTDTQYF. Here the CDR3 DNA reads TGTGCCAGCTCACCCTTGGCAGGGACTAGCGGGGTGAGCACAGATACGCAGTATTTT. Full variable domain (remainder filled in from reference TRBV18 and TRBJ2-3): NAGVMQNPRHLVRRRGQEARLRCSPMKGHSHVYWYRQLPEEGLKFMVYLQKENIIDESGMPKERFSAEFPKEGPSILRIQQVVRGDSAAYFCASSPLAGTSGVSTDTQYFGPGTRLTVL.

The chain employs TRBV18 and TRBJ1-1; TRBD1 matches at 7 bases. V gave up 6 bases and J gave up 1 base; unmatched junction bases: 5. Germline CDR1 is KGHSH and CDR2 is LQKENI. The CDR3 is made up of 14 amino acids. CDR3: CASSPYRGNTEAFF. In DNA form, the CDR3 reads TGTGCCAGCTCGCCTTACAGGGGGAACACTGAAGCTTTCTTT.

The chain combines TRBV7-9 with TRBJ1-4; 12 bases are shared with TRBD1. The CDR3 loop spans 14 amino acids. The V gene end was trimmed by 6 bases and the J gene end by 7 bases; junction bases not matched to a gene: 3. Germline V lookup: CDR1 SEHNR, CDR2 FQNEAQ (reference sequence). CDR3 bases: TGTGCCAGCAGACGGGACAGGGGGCGTGAAAAACTGTTTTTT. Translation: CASRRDRGREKLFF.

The CDR3 is CASKRTSGSMETQYF. Written as DNA, the CDR3 is TGTGCCAGCAAGAGGACTAGCGGGAGTATGGAGACCCAGTACTTC. V and J are TRBV6-5 and TRBJ2-5, with 13 bases aligning to TRBD2. V dropped 7 bases and J dropped 5; count of bases not matched to a gene: 7. The V gene's germline CDR1 is MNHEY and CDR2 SVGAGI. The CDR3 extends over 15 amino acids.

The chain recombines TRBV10-1 with TRBJ2-1; perhaps D is TRBD1 or TRBD2 (5 bases each). The germline V and J ends were trimmed by 2 bases and 7 bases, with 15 bases remaining between them. Germline V CDR1 and CDR2: WNHNN, SYGVQD (reference sequence). The CDR3 extends over 15 amino acids. CDR3 DNA sequence: TGCGCCAGCAGTGAGGCCGGGGCCACATGGAATGAGCAGTTCTTC. Translation: CASSEAGATWNEQFF.

The V gene is TRBV5-1, the J gene TRBJ1-2, with D maybe TRBD1 (5 bases). Deletions cut 4 bases from V and 0 bases from J, with 10 bases between. The CDR3 spans 14 residues. Germline CDR1 reads SGHRS; CDR2 reads YFSETQ. The CDR3 sequence is CASSPGGSNYGYTF. The DNA of the CDR3 is TGCGCCAGCAGCCCCGGGGGTTCTAACTATGGCTACACCTTC.

V gene TRBV7-9 combines with J gene TRBJ1-2, with a possible D match to TRBD1 (6 bases). From germline, CDR1 is SEHNR and CDR2 FQNEAQ (reference sequence). Trimming cost V 3 bases and J 7 bases, with 18 bases left between them. The CDR3 runs to 15 residues. The CDR3 loop is CASSFLGTQGRGYTF. As DNA, the CDR3 is TGTGCCAGCAGCTTCCTCGGGACACAGGGTCGTGGCTACACCTTC.

This clone occurred a few times. The chain employs TRBV7-9 and TRBJ2-7, with D unresolved. The V gene's germline CDR1 is SEHNR and CDR2 FQNEAQ (reference sequence). The ends were cut back, 5 bases at V and 2 bases at J, with 4 bases in the middle. CDR3 length: 11 amino acids. CDR3 in amino acids: CASSPAYEQYF. For the CDR3, the DNA is TGTGCCAGCAGCCCCGCCTACGAGCAGTACTTC. The variable domain in full, completed from reference TRBV7-9 and TRBJ2-7, reads DTGVSQNPRHKITKRGQNVTFRCDPISEHNRLYWYRQTLGQGPEFLTYFQNEAQLEKSRLLSDRFSAERPKGSFSTLEIQRTEQGDSAMYLCASSPAYEQYFGPGTRLTVT.

Turning to this clone: One junction end does not reproduce the germline sequence, and a read error may be involved. CDR3 sequence reads: CASSLETPVVVF. DNA of the CDR3: TGTGCCAGCAGCTTGGAGACTCCGGTGGTTGTTTTT. This chain connects TRBV7-9 to TRBJ1-4; D is ambiguous. Germline lookup yields CDR1 SEHNR and CDR2 FQNEAQ (reference sequence). This CDR3 has 12 amino acids.

This chain connects TRBV7-2 to TRBJ2-3, with 10 bases that match TRBD2. Germline loops: CDR1 SGHTA, CDR2 FQGNSA. CDR3 length: 14 amino acids. V lost 6 bases, J lost 6 bases, and 6 bases stayed unmatched. CDR3 sequence reads: CASRSSGGGDTQYF. The CDR3 DNA is TGTGCCAGCAGATCTAGCGGGGGCGGTGATACGCAGTATTTT. The entire variable domain, with the rest obtained from reference TRBV7-2 and TRBJ2-3, is as follows: GAGVSQSPSNKVTEKGKDVELRCDPISGHTALYWYRQSLGQGLEFLIYFQGNSAPDKSGLPSDRFSAERTGGSVSTLTIQRTQQEDSAVYLCASRSSGGGDTQYFGPGTRLTVL.